The clone carrying this T cell receptor (beta chain) is a singleton in its sample. This record belongs to a study of blood T cell repertoires in COVID-19. The wider study: T cells, B-cell-depleted T cells, or PBMCs provided the cDNA or gDNA that served as material.

CDR1 MNHEY and CDR2 SMNVEV come from the germline V gene (reference sequence). V dropped 7 bases and J dropped 1 base, with 13 bases sitting between them. This CDR3 contains 14 residues. TCRdb's table, derived via immunoSEQ multiplex PCR, lists solely in-frame clones and lacks some. The sample lists some 78,000 clones, roughly 84% occurring once. The sequence was obtained from a middle-aged man with acute or convalescent COVID-19. The rearrangement joins TRBV27 to TRBJ1-1; D remains unclear. Sequenced: peripheral blood. Here the CDR3 reads CASTSGFTNTEAFF. The DNA for the CDR3 is TGTGCCAGCACCTCGGGGTTTACGAACACTGAAGCTTTCTTT.